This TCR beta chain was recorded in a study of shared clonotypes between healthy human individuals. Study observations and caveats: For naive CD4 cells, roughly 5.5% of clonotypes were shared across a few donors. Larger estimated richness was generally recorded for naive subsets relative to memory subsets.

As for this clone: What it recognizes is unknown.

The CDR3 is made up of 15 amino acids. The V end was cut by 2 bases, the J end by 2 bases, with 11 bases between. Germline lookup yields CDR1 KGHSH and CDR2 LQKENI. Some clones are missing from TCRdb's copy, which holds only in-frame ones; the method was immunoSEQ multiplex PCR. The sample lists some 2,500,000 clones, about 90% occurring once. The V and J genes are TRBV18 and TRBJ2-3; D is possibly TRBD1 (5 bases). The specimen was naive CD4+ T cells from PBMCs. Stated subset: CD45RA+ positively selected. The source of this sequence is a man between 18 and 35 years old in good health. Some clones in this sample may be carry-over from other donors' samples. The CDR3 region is CASSPWTRSTDTQYF. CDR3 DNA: TGTGCCAGCTCACCATGGACACGCTCCACAGATACGCAGTATTTT.